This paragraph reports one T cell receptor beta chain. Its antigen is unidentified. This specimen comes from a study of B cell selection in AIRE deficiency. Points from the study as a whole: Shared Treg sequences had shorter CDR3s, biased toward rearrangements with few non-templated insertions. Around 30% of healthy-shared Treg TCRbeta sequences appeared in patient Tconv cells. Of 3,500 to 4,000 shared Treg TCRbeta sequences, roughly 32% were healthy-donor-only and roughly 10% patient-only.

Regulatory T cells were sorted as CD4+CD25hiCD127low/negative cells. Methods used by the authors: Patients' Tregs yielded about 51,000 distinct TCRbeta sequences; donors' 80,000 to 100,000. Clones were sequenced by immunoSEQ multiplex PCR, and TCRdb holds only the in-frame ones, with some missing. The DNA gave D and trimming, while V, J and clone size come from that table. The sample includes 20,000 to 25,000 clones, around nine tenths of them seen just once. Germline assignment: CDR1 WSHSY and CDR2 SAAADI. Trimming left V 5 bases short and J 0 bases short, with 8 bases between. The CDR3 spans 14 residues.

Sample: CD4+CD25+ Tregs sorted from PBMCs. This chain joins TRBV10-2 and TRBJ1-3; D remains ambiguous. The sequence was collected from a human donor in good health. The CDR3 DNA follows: TGCGCCAGCAGTTCAGCTAACTCTGGAAACACCATATATTTT. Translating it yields CASSSANSGNTIYF.